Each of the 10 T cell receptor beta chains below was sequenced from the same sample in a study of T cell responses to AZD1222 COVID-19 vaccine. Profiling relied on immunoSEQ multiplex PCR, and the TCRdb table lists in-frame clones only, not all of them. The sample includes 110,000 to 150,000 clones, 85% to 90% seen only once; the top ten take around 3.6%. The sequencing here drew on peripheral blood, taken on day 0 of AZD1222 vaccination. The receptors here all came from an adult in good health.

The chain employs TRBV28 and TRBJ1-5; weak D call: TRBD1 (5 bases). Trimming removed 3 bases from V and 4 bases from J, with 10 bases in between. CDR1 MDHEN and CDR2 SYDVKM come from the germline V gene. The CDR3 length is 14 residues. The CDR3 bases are TGTGCCAGCAGTTTCGGGAGGGGAAATCAGCCCCAGCATTTT. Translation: CASSFGRGNQPQHF.

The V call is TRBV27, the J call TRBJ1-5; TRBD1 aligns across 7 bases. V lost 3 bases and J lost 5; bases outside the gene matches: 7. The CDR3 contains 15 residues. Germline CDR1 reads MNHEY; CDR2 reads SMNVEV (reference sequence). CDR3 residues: CASSLIGDRDQPQHF. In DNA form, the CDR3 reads TGTGCCAGCAGTTTGATCGGGGACAGAGATCAGCCCCAGCATTTT.

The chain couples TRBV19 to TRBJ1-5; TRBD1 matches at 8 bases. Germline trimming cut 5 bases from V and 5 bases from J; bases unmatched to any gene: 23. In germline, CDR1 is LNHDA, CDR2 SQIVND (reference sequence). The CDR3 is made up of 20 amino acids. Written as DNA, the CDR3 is TGTGCCAGTAGTCCACCGCTTTTTCCCACGGACAGGGCCATGCATCAGCCCCAGCATTTT. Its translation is CASSPPLFPTDRAMHQPQHF.

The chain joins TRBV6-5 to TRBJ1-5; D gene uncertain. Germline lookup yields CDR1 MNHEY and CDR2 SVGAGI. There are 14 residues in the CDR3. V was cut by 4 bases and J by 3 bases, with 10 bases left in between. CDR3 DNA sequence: TGTGCCAGCAGTTCGGCCGCAGACAATCAGCCCCAGCATTTT. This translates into CASSSAADNQPQHF.

The CDR3 DNA is TGTGCCAGCAGCTTCACAGGGGCCCCCCAGGGGGAGACCCAGTACTTC. Its protein product is CASSFTGAPQGETQYF. The rearrangement uses TRBV7-9 and TRBJ2-5; 7 bases agree with TRBD1. V lost 3 bases to trimming and J lost 5 bases; unmatched junction nucleotides: 12. The CDR3 totals 16 residues. Germline assignment: CDR1 SEHNR and CDR2 FQNEAQ (reference sequence).

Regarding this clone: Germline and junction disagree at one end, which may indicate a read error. The CDR3 DNA sequence: TGTGCCAGCAGCTGGGCCGGACAGGGGCCCCACGCCTTC. Amino acids: CASSWAGQGPHAF. J is TRBJ1-2 and V is TRBV6-2 or TRBV6-3, with TRBD1 matching 9 bases. From germline, CDR1 is MNHEY and CDR2 SVGEGT. This CDR3 contains 13 residues.

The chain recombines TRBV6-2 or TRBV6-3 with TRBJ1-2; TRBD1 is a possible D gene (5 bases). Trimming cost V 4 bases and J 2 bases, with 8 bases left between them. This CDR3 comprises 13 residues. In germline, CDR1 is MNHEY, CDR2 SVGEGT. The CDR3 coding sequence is TGTGCCAGCAGTTCCCGGGACAACTATGGCTACACCTTC. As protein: CASSSRDNYGYTF.

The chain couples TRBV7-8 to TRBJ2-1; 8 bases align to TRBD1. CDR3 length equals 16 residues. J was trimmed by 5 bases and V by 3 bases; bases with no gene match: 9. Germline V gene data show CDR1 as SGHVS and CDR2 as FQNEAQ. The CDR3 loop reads CASSFTPGTGDNEQFF. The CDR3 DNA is TGTGCCAGCAGCTTTACGCCCGGGACAGGAGACAATGAGCAGTTCTTC. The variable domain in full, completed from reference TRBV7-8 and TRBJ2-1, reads GAGVSQSPRYKVAKRGQDVALRCDPISGHVSLFWYQQALGQGPEFLTYFQNEAQLDKSGLPSDRFFAERPEGSVSTLKIQRTQQEDSAVYLCASSFTPGTGDNEQFFGPGTRLTVL.

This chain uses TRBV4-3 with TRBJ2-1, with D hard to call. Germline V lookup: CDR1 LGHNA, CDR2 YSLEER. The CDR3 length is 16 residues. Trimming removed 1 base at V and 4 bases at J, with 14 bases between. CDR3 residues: CASSQVVQSNYNEQFF. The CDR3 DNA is TGCGCCAGCAGCCAAGTGGTGCAGAGCAATTACAATGAGCAGTTCTTC.

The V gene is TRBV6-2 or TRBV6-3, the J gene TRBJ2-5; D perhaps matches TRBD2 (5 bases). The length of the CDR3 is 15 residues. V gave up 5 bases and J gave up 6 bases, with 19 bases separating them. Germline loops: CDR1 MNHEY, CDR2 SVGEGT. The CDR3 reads CASSSGFGNSKTQYF. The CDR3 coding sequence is TGTGCCAGCAGTAGCGGCTTTGGGAACAGTAAGACCCAGTACTTC.